The 30 T cell receptor beta chains listed next were all sequenced from one sample in a study of radiotherapy plus CTLA-4 blockade in lung cancer. Produced via immunoSEQ multiplex PCR; TCRdb's table is partial and in-frame only. This table has more than 90,000 clones, just under 80% appearing once. This material consisted of peripheral blood, taken from a patient treated with radiotherapy plus ipilimumab. The receptors shown here come from a human donor with non-small cell lung cancer who had a partial response to radiotherapy plus ipilimumab.

V usage is TRBV28 and J usage is TRBJ2-7; TRBD1 matches 9 bases. The CDR3 length is 16 residues. J was trimmed by 1 base and V by 4 bases; bases with no gene match: 8. From germline, CDR1 is MDHEN and CDR2 SYDVKM. The CDR3 loop is CASSSPGTGRSYEQYF. DNA of the CDR3: TGTGCCAGCAGTTCCCCCGGGACAGGGCGATCCTACGAGCAGTACTTC.

The CDR3 bases are TGTGCCAGCAGCCAAGGGTTCGGTAGCTACGAGCAGTACTTC. This gives the protein CASSQGFGSYEQYF. The genes are TRBV14 and TRBJ2-7; D is undetermined. V was pared by 1 base and J by 3 bases, with 10 bases between. Germline V CDR1 and CDR2: SGHDN, FVKESK. The CDR3 runs to 14 residues. The complete variable domain, with remaining parts taken from reference TRBV14 and TRBJ2-7, reads EAGVTQFPSHSVIEKGQTVTLRCDPISGHDNLYWYRRVMGKEIKFLLHFVKESKQDESGMPNNRFLAERTGGTYSTLKVQPAELEDSGVYFCASSQGFGSYEQYFGPGTRLTVT.

This clone is medium-sized within its sample. The rearrangement links TRBV7-8 to TRBJ2-7, with D perhaps matching TRBD2 (5 bases). Per the germline V gene, CDR1 is SGHVS and CDR2 is FQNEAQ. This CDR3 is built from 13 residues. V was clipped by 3 bases and J by 3 bases, with 9 bases between them. This chain's CDR3 is CASSFGEHYEQYV. The DNA of the CDR3 is TGTGCCAGCAGCTTCGGGGAACACTACGAGCAGTACGTC.

The rearrangement uses TRBV28 and TRBJ1-2; no firm D call. The CDR3 is made up of 17 amino acids. The ends were cut back, 8 bases at V and 0 bases at J, with 22 bases in the middle. CDR1 MDHEN and CDR2 SYDVKM come from the germline V gene. The CDR3 reads CASAPWQVGRANYGYTF. In DNA form, the CDR3 reads TGTGCCAGCGCTCCCTGGCAGGTAGGGAGAGCTAACTATGGCTACACCTTC.

V is TRBV5-4 and J is TRBJ2-2; TRBD1 matches 8 bases. The CDR3 runs 16 residues. Per the germline V gene, CDR1 is SGHNT and CDR2 is YYREEE (reference sequence). Losses at the gene ends were 4 bases for V and 3 bases for J; bases not matched to a gene: 8. CDR3 nucleotides: TGTGCCAGCAGCCCTCGACAGGGGAAGTACACCGGGGAGCTGTTTTTT. Protein: CASSPRQGKYTGELFF.

The chain is built from TRBV7-8 and TRBJ1-2, with a tentative D call TRBD1 (5 bases). Looked up from germline, CDR1 is SGHVS and CDR2 is FQNEAQ. V was pared by 3 bases and J by 9 bases, with 11 bases between. CDR3 length: 12 residues. CDR3 sequence reads: CASSLTDTSYTF. DNA for the CDR3: TGTGCCAGCAGCTTGACAGACACTAGCTACACCTTC.

The chain has TRBV28 and TRBJ1-5; tentative D call: TRBD1 (6 bases). CDR1 is MDHEN, CDR2 SYDVKM, per germline. The CDR3 runs to 14 residues. Trimming removed 1 base from V and 6 bases from J, with 10 bases in between. The CDR3 loop is CASSLSGVVQPQHF. The CDR3 region has the DNA TGTGCCAGCAGTTTATCAGGGGTGGTTCAGCCCCAGCATTTT.

This rearrangement joins TRBV7-9 to TRBJ1-4; D may be TRBD1 (5 bases). CDR1 is SEHNR, CDR2 FQNEAQ, per germline (reference sequence). The ends were cut back, 5 bases at V and 1 base at J, with 8 bases in the middle. This CDR3 is 14 amino acids long. The CDR3 protein is CASSEDITNEKLFF. CDR3 coding DNA: TGTGCCAGCAGCGAGGACATAACTAATGAAAAACTGTTTTTT.

The chain combines TRBV28 with TRBJ1-5, with TRBD1 matching 11 bases. The CDR3 totals 18 residues. J was trimmed by 3 bases and V by 6 bases; bases with no gene match: 13. From germline, CDR1 is MDHEN and CDR2 SYDVKM. The CDR3 loop is CASRIPGQGVGYNQPQHF. CDR3 in DNA: TGTGCCAGCAGGATTCCGGGACAGGGGGTAGGGTACAATCAGCCCCAGCATTTT.

This clone came up a few times. The chain carries TRBV28 and TRBJ1-2; D uncertain. CDR1 and CDR2 (germline): MDHEN, SYDVKM. There are 13 residues in the CDR3. Between the trimmed V and J ends, which lost 4 bases and 12 bases, there was a span of 18 bases. The CDR3 sequence is CASSSGSSRRDTF. The CDR3 DNA is TGTGCCAGCAGTTCCGGGTCCTCAAGGCGGGACACCTTC.

J is TRBJ2-3 and V is TRBV6-5, with D uncertain. The CDR3 consists of 12 residues. Between the trimmed V and J ends, which lost 5 bases and 0 bases, there was a span of 3 bases. Germline loops: CDR1 MNHEY, CDR2 SVGAGI. Here the CDR3 reads CASSPSTDTQYF. The CDR3 bases are TGTGCCAGCAGTCCGAGCACAGATACGCAGTATTTT.

This clone was observed a handful of times. The V gene is TRBV7-3, the J gene TRBJ2-2; the D gene is possibly TRBD1 (5 bases). The CDR3 totals 15 residues. The V gene's germline CDR1 is SGHTA and CDR2 FQGTGA. Deletions cut 5 bases from V and 0 bases from J, with 10 bases between. This chain's CDR3 is CASSPQAANTGELFF. The CDR3 nucleotides are TGTGCCAGCAGCCCACAGGCAGCGAACACCGGGGAGCTGTTTTTT.

The chain recombines TRBV16 with TRBJ2-2, with D possibly TRBD2 on 5 matching bases. CDR1 KGHSY and CDR2 FQNENV come from the germline V gene. Trimming stripped 4 bases from V and 5 bases from J, with 17 bases between. This CDR3 has 16 amino acids. The CDR3 region is CASSLGNPRRTGELFF. CDR3 DNA: TGTGCCAGCAGCCTGGGAAACCCGCGGAGGACCGGGGAGCTGTTTTTT.

The CDR3 bases are TGTGCCAGCAGCTATTCAGGGGGGCGGAACACTGAAGCTTTCTTT. Translating it yields CASSYSGGRNTEAFF. This chain connects TRBV7-8 to TRBJ1-1, with 7 bases fitting TRBD1. The V gene end was trimmed by 4 bases and the J gene end by 1 base; junction bases not matched to a gene: 6. This CDR3 is built from 15 residues. Per the germline V gene, CDR1 is SGHVS and CDR2 is FQNEAQ. Based on the CDR3 plus reference TRBV7-8 and TRBJ1-1, the full variable domain is GAGVSQSPRYKVAKRGQDVALRCDPISGHVSLFWYQQALGQGPEFLTYFQNEAQLDKSGLPSDRFFAERPEGSVSTLKIQRTQQEDSAVYLCASSYSGGRNTEAFFGQGTRLTVV.

The chain couples TRBV6-5 to TRBJ2-1, with D possibly matching TRBD2 (5 bases). This CDR3 is built from 15 residues. Germline V lookup: CDR1 MNHEY, CDR2 SVGAGI. Trimming left V 1 base short and J 6 bases short, with 13 bases between. The CDR3 DNA reads as TGTGCCAGCAGTTACTTAGCGCAGTCGGGCAATGAGCAGTTCTTC. It codes for CASSYLAQSGNEQFF.

The rearrangement joins TRBV9 to TRBJ2-2, with 7 positions matching TRBD2. The germline V gene has CDR1 SGDLS and CDR2 YYNGEE. J lost 7 bases, V lost 4 bases, and 10 bases had no gene match. The CDR3 is 15 amino acids. In DNA, the CDR3 is TGTGCCAGCAGCCCGAGCGGGACCCCCCTCGGGGAGCTGTTTTTT. Protein: CASSPSGTPLGELFF.

The chain is built from TRBV2 and TRBJ2-7; TRBD2 agrees at 13 bases. Germline CDR1 is SNHLY and CDR2 is FYNNEI. The CDR3 runs 15 residues. V dropped 8 bases and J dropped 6; count of bases not matched to a gene: 10. As DNA, the CDR3 is TGTGCCAGCGACGGACTAGCGGGAGTTAGAGTCGAGCAGTACTTC. It is translated as CASDGLAGVRVEQYF.

V and J are TRBV6-5 and TRBJ2-1; 7 bases fit TRBD2. J was trimmed by 4 bases and V by 6 bases; bases with no gene match: 6. Germline values: CDR1 MNHEY, CDR2 SVGAGI. CDR3 size: 14 residues. The CDR3 bases are TGTGCCAGCAGCTCAGCGGGGAAATACAATGAGCAGTTCTTC. Translation: CASSSAGKYNEQFF.

This chain uses TRBV7-2 with TRBJ2-1; D is undetermined. The V gene's germline CDR1 is SGHTA and CDR2 FQGNSA. This CDR3 region has 15 residues. Trimming removed 5 bases at V and 1 base at J, with 12 bases between. DNA for the CDR3: TGTGCCAGCAGCCGTGTGGGCAGGTCCTACAATGAGCAGTTCTTC. Translation: CASSRVGRSYNEQFF.

The V gene is TRBV6-5, the J gene TRBJ2-7; TRBD2 matches at 8 bases. The CDR3 extends over 15 amino acids. Germline V CDR1 and CDR2: MNHEY, SVGAGI. Trimming cost V 7 bases and J 3 bases; bases outside gene matches: 11. This CDR3 reads CASTGGTSSLYEQYV. Here the CDR3 DNA reads TGTGCCAGCACGGGCGGGACTAGTAGTCTCTACGAGCAGTACGTC.

This chain joins TRBV7-2 and TRBJ1-2; D not resolved. Germline loops: CDR1 SGHTA, CDR2 FQGNSA. The CDR3 covers 14 residues. V was pared by 0 bases and J by 4 bases, with 9 bases between. The DNA for the CDR3 is TGTGCCAGCAGCTTAGCGCGGGCGGCCTATGGCTACACCTTC. Its protein product is CASSLARAAYGYTF.

The rearrangement joins TRBV19 to TRBJ1-5, with 8 bases identical to TRBD1. Germline assignment: CDR1 LNHDA and CDR2 SQIVND (reference sequence). Trimming took 6 bases from V and 10 from J; bases not matched to a gene: 8. The CDR3 has 13 residues. The CDR3 spells CASRPGQERPQHF. The CDR3 nucleotides are TGTGCCAGTAGACCGGGACAGGAACGACCCCAGCATTTT.

The chain links TRBV5-6 to TRBJ2-5; D gene uncertain. Trimming removed 0 bases from V and 1 base from J, with 7 bases in between. Germline loops: CDR1 SGHDT, CDR2 YYEEEE. The CDR3 length is 14 residues. CDR3 DNA: TGTGCCAGCAGCTTGGAGTGGCTCCAAGAGACCCAGTACTTC. It specifies CASSLEWLQETQYF. Filled out from reference TRBV5-6 and TRBJ2-5, the complete variable domain reads DAGVTQSPTHLIKTRGQQVTLRCSPKSGHDTVSWYQQALGQGPQFIFQYYEEEERQRGNFPDRFSGHQFPNYSSELNVNALLLGDSALYLCASSLEWLQETQYFGPGTRLLVL.

The chain joins TRBV9 to TRBJ2-2, with TRBD2 matching 15 bases. The junction had 7 bases not matched to a gene; V was cut back by 0 bases and J by 4 bases. The germline CDR1 and CDR2 sequences are SGDLS and YYNGEE. The CDR3 has 19 amino acids. Written as DNA, the CDR3 is TGTGCCAGCAGCGTAGCTTCCGGACTAGCGGGAGGGGTCACCGGGGAGCTGTTTTTT. Translating it yields CASSVASGLAGGVTGELFF.

This clone has only a few counts. This chain joins TRBV6-1 and TRBJ2-3, with TRBD2 as a possible D gene (6 bases). The germline V gene encodes CDR1 MNHNS and CDR2 SASEGT. Trimming pared 6 bases from V and 4 bases from J, leaving 14 bases between. The CDR3 extends over 14 amino acids. The CDR3 region has the DNA TGTGCCAGCAGAAAAAGCGGCGGGGCAGATACGCAGTATTTT. This encodes CASRKSGGADTQYF.

The chain combines TRBV6-5 with TRBJ2-1; TRBD2 is a possible D gene (5 bases). CDR3 length equals 14 residues. Germline loops: CDR1 MNHEY, CDR2 SVGAGI. The V end lost 2 bases, the J end lost 10 bases, and 15 bases lay between the germline ends. The CDR3 is CASSYRGPAEEQFF. The CDR3 coding sequence is TGTGCCAGCAGTTACCGCGGCCCAGCGGAGGAGCAGTTCTTC.

The chain joins TRBV7-9 to TRBJ2-1; no firm D call. With 5 bases removed from V and 7 bases from J, the gap between germline ends came to 9 bases. Per the germline V gene, CDR1 is SEHNR and CDR2 is FQNEAQ (reference sequence). The length of the CDR3 is 12 residues. The CDR3 sequence is CASSTRKNEQFF. Here the CDR3 DNA reads TGTGCCAGCAGCACTCGTAAGAATGAGCAGTTCTTC.

V and J are TRBV18 and TRBJ2-4; 9 bases agree with TRBD1. The CDR3 has 14 residues. Germline lookup yields CDR1 KGHSH and CDR2 LQKENI. The junction had 4 bases not matched to a gene; V was cut back by 3 bases and J by 7 bases. The CDR3 loop is CASSPTGGGNIQYF. Here the CDR3 DNA reads TGTGCCAGCTCACCGACAGGGGGAGGTAACATTCAGTACTTC.

The chain joins TRBV7-3 to TRBJ1-1; D is ambiguous. There are 13 residues in the CDR3. Trimming left V 0 bases short and J 1 base short, with 3 bases between. The germline gives CDR1 SGHTA, CDR2 FQGTGA. CDR3 residues: CASSLTQNTEAFF. As DNA, the CDR3 is TGTGCCAGCAGCTTAACCCAGAACACTGAAGCTTTCTTT.

The V call is TRBV6-5, the J call TRBJ2-7; 7 nucleotides line up with TRBD2. Unmatched junction bases numbered 3, after V lost 2 bases and J lost 2 bases. Germline-derived CDR1 and CDR2 are MNHEY and SVGAGI. The CDR3 has 14 amino acids. CDR3 coding DNA: TGTGCCAGCAGTTACGGTGCGGGAGCCTACGAGCAGTACGTC. Its protein is CASSYGAGAYEQYV.